This T cell receptor beta chain was recorded in a study of CD8+ T cells in alopecia areata. There are a few counts of this clone. The germline gives CDR1 SGHVS, CDR2 FQNEAQ. V shed 5 bases, J shed 5 bases, and the junction held 8 bases outside the gene matches. The CDR3 length is 15 residues. Those with alopecia areata gave lesional scalp punch biopsies and peripheral blood. Isolated RNA was reverse transcribed into cDNA used as the sequencing template. Repertoires were generated with immunoSEQ multiplex PCR, while TCRdb's copy carries only in-frame clones and drops some. The sample consists of around 140,000 clones, about 90% of them appearing once.

The sample consisted of CD8+ T cells sorted from blood, taken at week 0. This chain uses TRBV7-8 with TRBJ2-3; 9 bases are shared with TRBD1. The sequence was collected from a human donor with alopecia areata. CDR3 sequence reads: CASSPQGQGRDTQYF. The CDR3 DNA sequence: TGTGCCAGCAGCCCCCAGGGACAGGGAAGAGATACGCAGTATTTT. Full variable domain (rest looked up from reference TRBV7-8 and TRBJ2-3): GAGVSQSPRYKVAKRGQDVALRCDPISGHVSLFWYQQALGQGPEFLTYFQNEAQLDKSGLPSDRFFAERPEGSVSTLKIQRTQQEDSAVYLCASSPQGQGRDTQYFGPGTRLTVL.